The rows below give T cell receptor beta chains drawn from one sample of a study of blood T cell repertoires in COVID-19. Assay used: immunoSEQ multiplex PCR; TCRdb lists only in-frame clones, some missing. The data hold about 200,000 clones, with over 80% observed a single time. Sequenced: peripheral blood. The receptors derive from a man aged 35-49 years with acute or convalescent COVID-19. Both conserved end residues are part of each CDR3. D genes are given only for firm matches. Clone sizes are given selectively: once, few, many, or a class where the clone is expanded.

TRBV12-3/TRBV12-4	TRBJ1-3	NA	NA	TGTGCCAGCAGTTTACCCGGCACCATATATTTT	CASSLPGTIYF
TRBV7-9	TRBJ2-3	NA	NA	TGTGCCAGCAGCTTTCTACCGATTTCCACAGATACGCAGTATTTT	CASSFLPISTDTQYF
TRBV11-2	TRBJ1-1	NA	NA	TGTGCCAGCAGCTTAGAGGGCAGCTATACGAACACTGAAGCTTTCTTT	CASSLEGSYTNTEAFF
TRBV20-1	TRBJ2-1	NA	NA	TGCAGTGCTAGAACAGTTAATGAGCAGTTCTTC	CSARTVNEQFF
TRBV6-6	TRBJ2-7	NA	NA	TGTGCCAGCAGCATGACAGGCTATGGTTACGAGCAGTACTTC	CASSMTGYGYEQYF
TRBV12-3/TRBV12-4	TRBJ1-2	NA	few	TGTGCCAGCAGCTCAGGGAAACAGGATGGCTACACCTTC	CASSSGKQDGYTF
TRBV29-1	TRBJ2-7	TRBD2	once	TGCAGCGTTGCAAAGGGACTCAGCGGGGACGAGCAGTACTTC	CSVAKGLSGDEQYF
TRBV6-5	TRBJ1-1	NA	few	TGTGCCAGCGGTCCCGGGACTTTAATGAACACTGAAGCTTTCTTT	CASGPGTLMNTEAFF
TRBV19	TRBJ2-3	NA	NA	TGTGCCAGTAGTACTAGGACGAGGACTAGCACAGATACGCAGTATTTT	CASSTRTRTSTDTQYF
TRBV27	TRBJ1-4	TRBD1	NA	TGTGCCAGCAGTTTATTGGGGACAGGGGAGAGCGGTGAAAAACTGTTTTTT	CASSLLGTGESGEKLFF
TRBV27	TRBJ1-6	NA	few	TGTGCCAGCAGCACGGGAGGCCGATCACCCCTCCACTTT	CASSTGGRSPLHF
TRBV5-5	TRBJ2-3	TRBD2	NA	TGTGCCAGCAGCTTGAACGTAGCGGGAGGGCCCGCAGATACGCAGTATTTT	CASSLNVAGGPADTQYF
TRBV7-8	TRBJ2-7	TRBD2	NA	TGTGCCAGCAGCTTTATCGGTGGGAGGGCCGTGTACGAGCAGTACTTC	CASSFIGGRAVYEQYF
TRBV6-1	TRBJ2-1	NA	NA	TGTGCCAGCAGTGAAAACTTCTTGGAGCAGTTCTTC	CASSENFLEQFF
TRBV15	TRBJ1-3	NA	NA	TGTGCCACCAGCAGAGATTCAACCCCGAGGCCTGGAAACACCATATATTTT	CATSRDSTPRPGNTIYF
TRBV6-5	TRBJ1-2	NA	NA	TGTGCCAGCAGTTACTCTCCTGGCTATACGGGTGGCTACACCTTC	CASSYSPGYTGGYTF
TRBV7-2	TRBJ1-5	NA	NA	TGTGCCAGCAGCTTAGTCGGGAACGGCAATCAGCCCCAGCATTTT	CASSLVGNGNQPQHF
TRBV6-5	TRBJ1-2	NA	NA	TGTGCCAGCAAACAGGACAGTAACTATGGCTACACCTTC	CASKQDSNYGYTF
TRBV15	TRBJ1-3	NA	NA	TGTGCCACCAGCAGAGAAGGGGGGGACATTCTCTCTGGAAACACCATATATTTT	CATSREGGDILSGNTIYF
TRBV6-5	TRBJ2-5	NA	NA	TGTGCCAGCAGTCCCCGCGGGTTGGAGACCCAGTACTTC	CASSPRGLETQYF
TRBV6-6	TRBJ1-2	TRBD1	NA	TGTGCCAGCCGGGGACAGGGCTATGGCTACACCTTC	CASRGQGYGYTF
TRBV7-9	TRBJ1-1	TRBD1	NA	TGTGCCAGCAGCCCGACCCAGGGGGCAGGCACTGAAGCTTTCTTT	CASSPTQGAGTEAFF
TRBV4-1	TRBJ1-2	NA	NA	TGCGCCAGCAGCCAAGTATTAACAGGTCCTCGGGGCTACACCTTC	CASSQVLTGPRGYTF
TRBV6-2/TRBV6-3	TRBJ2-5	NA	NA	TGTGCCAGCAGTCCCAACAGGCAAGAGACCCAGTACTTC	CASSPNRQETQYF
TRBV12-5	TRBJ2-3	TRBD2	NA	TGTGCTAGTGGTGCCCTCCCGGGACTAGCGGGAGATACGCAGTATTTT	CASGALPGLAGDTQYF
TRBV9	TRBJ1-2	TRBD1	NA	TGTGCCAGCAGCGCCGGGACAGGGTTCGACTATGGCTACACCTTC	CASSAGTGFDYGYTF
TRBV29-1	TRBJ2-1	TRBD2	NA	TGCAGCGTTCAACCGGCCGGACTAGCGGGAGAATTCCAGTTCTTC	CSVQPAGLAGEFQFF
TRBV21-1	TRBJ2-2	NA	few	TGTGCCAGCGGACCGGTCGTCCCGGGACAGGGTAAGTACACCGGGGAGCTGTTTTTT	CASGPVVPGQGKYTGELFF
TRBV4-1	TRBJ1-1	TRBD1	NA	TGCGCCAGCAGCCAAGTGGCGACAGGGAAGGGCACTGAAGCTTTCTTT	CASSQVATGKGTEAFF
TRBV5-1	TRBJ1-1	NA	NA	TGCGCCAGCAGCCCTGGCCCTTCGAACACTGAAGCTTTCTTT	CASSPGPSNTEAFF
TRBV7-8	TRBJ2-1	TRBD1	NA	TGTGCCAGCAGCTTCGGACAGGGAGGTGAGCAGTTCTTC	CASSFGQGGEQFF
TRBV7-8	TRBJ2-1	NA	NA	TGTGCCAGCAGCTTAGCGGTAGCGGACAATGAGCAGTTCTTC	CASSLAVADNEQFF
TRBV20-1	TRBJ1-2	NA	NA	TGCAGTGCTAGTCTCTCAGGAATAGGAGGCTACACCTTC	CSASLSGIGGYTF
TRBV11-3	TRBJ2-3	NA	NA	TGTGCCAGCAGCGCCAGGGTCACAGATACGCAGTATTTT	CASSARVTDTQYF
TRBV15	TRBJ2-1	TRBD2	NA	TGTGCCACCAGCAGAGTTAGCGGGGGGTACAATGAGCAGTTCTTC	CATSRVSGGYNEQFF
TRBV6-1	TRBJ2-7	NA	NA	TGTGCCAGCAGTGAAGAGATGACCTGGAGCTCCTACGAGCAGTACTTC	CASSEEMTWSSYEQYF